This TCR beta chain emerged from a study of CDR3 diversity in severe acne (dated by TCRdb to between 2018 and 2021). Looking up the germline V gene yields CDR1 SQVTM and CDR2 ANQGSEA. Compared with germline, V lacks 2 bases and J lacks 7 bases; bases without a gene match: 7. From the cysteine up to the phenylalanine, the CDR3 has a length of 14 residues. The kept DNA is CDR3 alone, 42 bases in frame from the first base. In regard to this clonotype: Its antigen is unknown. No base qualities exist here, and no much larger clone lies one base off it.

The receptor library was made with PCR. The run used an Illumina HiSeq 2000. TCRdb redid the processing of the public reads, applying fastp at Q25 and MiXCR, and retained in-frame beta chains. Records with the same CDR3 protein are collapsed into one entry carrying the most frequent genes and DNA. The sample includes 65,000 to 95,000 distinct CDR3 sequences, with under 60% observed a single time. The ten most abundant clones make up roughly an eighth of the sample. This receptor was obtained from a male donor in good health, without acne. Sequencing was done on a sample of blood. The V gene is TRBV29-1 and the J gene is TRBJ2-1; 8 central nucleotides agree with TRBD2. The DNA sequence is TGCAGCGTTGAATACGGGACTAGATTTAATGAGCAGTTCTTC. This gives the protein CSVEYGTRFNEQFF.